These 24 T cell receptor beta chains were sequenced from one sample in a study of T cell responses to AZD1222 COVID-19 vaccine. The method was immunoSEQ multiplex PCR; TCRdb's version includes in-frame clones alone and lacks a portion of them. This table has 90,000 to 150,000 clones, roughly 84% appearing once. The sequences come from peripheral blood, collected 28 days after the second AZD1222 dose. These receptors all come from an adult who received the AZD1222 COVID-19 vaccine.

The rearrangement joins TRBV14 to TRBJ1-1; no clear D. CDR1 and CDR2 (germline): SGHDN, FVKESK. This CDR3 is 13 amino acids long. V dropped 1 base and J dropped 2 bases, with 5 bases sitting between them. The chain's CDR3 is CASSQGPNTEAFF. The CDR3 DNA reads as TGTGCCAGCAGCCAAGGGCCAAACACTGAAGCTTTCTTT.

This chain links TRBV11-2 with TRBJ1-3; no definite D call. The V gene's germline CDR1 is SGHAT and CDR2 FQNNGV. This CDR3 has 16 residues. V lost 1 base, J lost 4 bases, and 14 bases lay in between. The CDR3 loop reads CASSLVPPGFGNTIYF. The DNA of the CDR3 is TGTGCCAGCAGCTTAGTTCCTCCGGGGTTCGGAAACACCATATATTTT.

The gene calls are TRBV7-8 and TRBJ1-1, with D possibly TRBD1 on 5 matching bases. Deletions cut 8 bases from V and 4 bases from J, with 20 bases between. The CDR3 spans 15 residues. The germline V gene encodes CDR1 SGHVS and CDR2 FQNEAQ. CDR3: CASGARFSSVTEAFF. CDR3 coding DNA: TGTGCCAGCGGGGCTCGGTTTTCGTCGGTCACTGAAGCTTTCTTT.

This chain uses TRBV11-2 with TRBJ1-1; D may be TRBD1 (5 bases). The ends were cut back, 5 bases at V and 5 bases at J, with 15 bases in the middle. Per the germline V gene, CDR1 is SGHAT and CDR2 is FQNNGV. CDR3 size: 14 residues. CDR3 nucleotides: TGTGCCAGCAGCACAACCTCGGGGGGTACTGAAGCTTTCTTT. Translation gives CASSTTSGGTEAFF.

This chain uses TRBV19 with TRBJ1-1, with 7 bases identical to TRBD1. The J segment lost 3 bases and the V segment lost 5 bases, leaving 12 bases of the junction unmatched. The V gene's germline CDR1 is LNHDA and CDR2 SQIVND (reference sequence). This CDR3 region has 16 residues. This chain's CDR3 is CASSSQQGRWDTEAFF. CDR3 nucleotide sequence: TGTGCCAGTAGTTCACAACAGGGGCGGTGGGACACTGAAGCTTTCTTT.

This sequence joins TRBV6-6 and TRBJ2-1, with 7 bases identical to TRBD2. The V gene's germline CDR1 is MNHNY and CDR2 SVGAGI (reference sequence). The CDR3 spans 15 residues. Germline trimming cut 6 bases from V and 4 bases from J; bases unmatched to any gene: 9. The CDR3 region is CASRNHQAGYNEQFF. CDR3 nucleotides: TGTGCCAGCAGGAACCACCAAGCGGGGTACAATGAGCAGTTCTTC.

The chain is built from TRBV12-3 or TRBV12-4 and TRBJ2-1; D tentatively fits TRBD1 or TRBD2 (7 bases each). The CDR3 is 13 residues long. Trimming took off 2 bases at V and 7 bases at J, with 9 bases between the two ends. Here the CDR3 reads CASSLQGGNEQFF. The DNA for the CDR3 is TGTGCCAGCAGTTTACAGGGGGGGAATGAGCAGTTCTTC.

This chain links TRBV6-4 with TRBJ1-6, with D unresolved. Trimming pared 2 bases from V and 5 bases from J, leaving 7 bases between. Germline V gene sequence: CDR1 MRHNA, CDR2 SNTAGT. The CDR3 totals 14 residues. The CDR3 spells CASSDGQDNSPLHF. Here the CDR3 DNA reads TGTGCCAGCAGTGACGGGCAAGATAATTCACCCCTCCACTTT.

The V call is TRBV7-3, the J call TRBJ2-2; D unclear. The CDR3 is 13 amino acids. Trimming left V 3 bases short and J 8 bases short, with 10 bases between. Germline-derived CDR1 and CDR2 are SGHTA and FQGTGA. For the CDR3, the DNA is TGTGCCAGCAGCTTCGGCCCCGGGGGGGAGCTGTTTTTT. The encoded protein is CASSFGPGGELFF.

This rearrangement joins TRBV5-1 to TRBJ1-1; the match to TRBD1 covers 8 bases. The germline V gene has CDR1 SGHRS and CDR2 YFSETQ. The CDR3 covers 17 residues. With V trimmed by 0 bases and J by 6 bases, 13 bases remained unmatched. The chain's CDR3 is CASSLGGTGLSGPEAFF. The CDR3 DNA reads TGCGCCAGCAGCTTGGGGGGGACAGGTCTTTCTGGCCCTGAAGCTTTCTTT.

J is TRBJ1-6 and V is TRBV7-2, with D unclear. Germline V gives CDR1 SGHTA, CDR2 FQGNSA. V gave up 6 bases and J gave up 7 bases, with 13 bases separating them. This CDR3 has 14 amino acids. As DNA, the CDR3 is TGTGCCAGCAGGATTCGGGCCTCCAATTCACCCCTCCACTTT. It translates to CASRIRASNSPLHF.

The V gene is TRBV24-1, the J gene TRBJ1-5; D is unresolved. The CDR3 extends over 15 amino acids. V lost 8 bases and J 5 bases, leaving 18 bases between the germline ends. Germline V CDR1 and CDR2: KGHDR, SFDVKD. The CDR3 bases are TGTGCCACCAACCACGCCAGGTCAGAGGATCAGCCCCAGCATTTT. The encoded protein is CATNHARSEDQPQHF.

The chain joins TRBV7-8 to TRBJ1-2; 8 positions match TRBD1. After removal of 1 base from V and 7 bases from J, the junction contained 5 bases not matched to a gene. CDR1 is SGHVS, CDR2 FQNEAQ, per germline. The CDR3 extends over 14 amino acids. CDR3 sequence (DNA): TGTGCCAGCAGCTTAGACTCGACAGGGGCTGGCTACACCTTC. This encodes CASSLDSTGAGYTF. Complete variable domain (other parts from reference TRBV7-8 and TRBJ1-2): GAGVSQSPRYKVAKRGQDVALRCDPISGHVSLFWYQQALGQGPEFLTYFQNEAQLDKSGLPSDRFFAERPEGSVSTLKIQRTQQEDSAVYLCASSLDSTGAGYTFGSGTRLTVV.

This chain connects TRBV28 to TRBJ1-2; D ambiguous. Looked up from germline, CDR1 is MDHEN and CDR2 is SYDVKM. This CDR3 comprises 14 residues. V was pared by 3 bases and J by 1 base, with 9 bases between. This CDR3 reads CASSLGQNNYGYTF. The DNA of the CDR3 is TGTGCCAGCAGTTTGGGCCAGAATAACTATGGCTACACCTTC.

The CDR3 region has the DNA TGTGCCAGCAGTTACTCGGCCTACAATGAGCAGTTCTTC. Protein: CASSYSAYNEQFF. V and J are TRBV6-5 and TRBJ2-1; no clear D gene. CDR1 is MNHEY and CDR2 is SVGAGI in the germline V gene. V dropped 0 bases and J dropped 2 bases, with 2 bases sitting between them. This CDR3 region has 13 residues.

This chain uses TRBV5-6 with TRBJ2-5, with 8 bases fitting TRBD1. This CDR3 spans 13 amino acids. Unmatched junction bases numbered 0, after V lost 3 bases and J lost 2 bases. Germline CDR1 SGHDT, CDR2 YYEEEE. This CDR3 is CASSYRGQETQYF. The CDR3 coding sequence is TGTGCCAGCAGCTACAGGGGGCAAGAGACCCAGTACTTC.

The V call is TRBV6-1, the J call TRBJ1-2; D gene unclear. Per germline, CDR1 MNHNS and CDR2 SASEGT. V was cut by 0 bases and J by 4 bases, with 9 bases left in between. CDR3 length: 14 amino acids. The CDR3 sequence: CASSEAGYSYGYTF. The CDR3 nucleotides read TGTGCCAGCAGTGAAGCGGGCTATAGCTATGGCTACACCTTC.

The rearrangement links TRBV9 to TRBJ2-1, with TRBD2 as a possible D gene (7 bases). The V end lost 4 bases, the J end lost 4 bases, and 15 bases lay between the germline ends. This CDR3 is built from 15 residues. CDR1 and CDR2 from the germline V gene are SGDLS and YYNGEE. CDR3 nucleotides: TGTGCCAGCAGCATTGGGGGGGCCGGGTACAATGAGCAGTTCTTC. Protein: CASSIGGAGYNEQFF.

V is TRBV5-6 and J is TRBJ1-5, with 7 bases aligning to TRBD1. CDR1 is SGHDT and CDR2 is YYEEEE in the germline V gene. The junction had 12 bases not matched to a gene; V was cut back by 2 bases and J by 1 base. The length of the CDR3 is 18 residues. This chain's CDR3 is CASSFAGQTFGSNQPQHF. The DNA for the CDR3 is TGTGCCAGCAGCTTCGCGGGACAGACCTTTGGAAGCAATCAGCCCCAGCATTTT.

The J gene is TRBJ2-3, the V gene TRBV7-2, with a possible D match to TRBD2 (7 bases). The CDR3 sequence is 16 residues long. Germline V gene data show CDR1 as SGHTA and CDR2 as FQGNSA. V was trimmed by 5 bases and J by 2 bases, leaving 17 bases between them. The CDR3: CASSPNPGGNTDTQYF. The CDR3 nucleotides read TGTGCCAGCAGCCCAAATCCGGGGGGCAACACAGATACGCAGTATTTT.

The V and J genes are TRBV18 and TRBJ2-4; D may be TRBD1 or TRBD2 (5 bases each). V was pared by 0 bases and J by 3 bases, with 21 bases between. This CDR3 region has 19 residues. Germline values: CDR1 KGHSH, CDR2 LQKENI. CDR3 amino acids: CASSPPVGTNFEDKNIQYF. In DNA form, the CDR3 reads TGTGCCAGCTCACCACCGGTTGGGACGAATTTTGAGGACAAAAACATTCAGTACTTC.

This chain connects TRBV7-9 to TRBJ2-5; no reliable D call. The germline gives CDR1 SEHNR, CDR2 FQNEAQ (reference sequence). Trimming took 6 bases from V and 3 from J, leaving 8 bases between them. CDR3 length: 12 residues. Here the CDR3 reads CASRYGEETQYF. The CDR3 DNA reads TGTGCCAGCAGGTACGGTGAAGAGACCCAGTACTTC.

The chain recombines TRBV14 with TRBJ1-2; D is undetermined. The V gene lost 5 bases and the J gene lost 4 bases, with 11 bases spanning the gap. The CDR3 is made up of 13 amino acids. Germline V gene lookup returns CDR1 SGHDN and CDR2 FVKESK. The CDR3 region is CASSGTLGYGYTF. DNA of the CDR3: TGTGCCAGCAGCGGAACCCTGGGCTATGGCTACACCTTC.

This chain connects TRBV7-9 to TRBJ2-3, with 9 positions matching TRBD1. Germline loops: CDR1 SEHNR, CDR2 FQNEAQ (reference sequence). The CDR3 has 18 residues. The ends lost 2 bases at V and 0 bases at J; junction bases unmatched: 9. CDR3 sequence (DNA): TGTGCCAGCAGCTTACCCGGACAGGGGCTAATTAGCACAGATACGCAGTATTTT. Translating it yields CASSLPGQGLISTDTQYF.